This T cell receptor (beta chain) was observed in a study of early T cells in non-severe SARS-CoV-2 infection. Study-level information: The study sequenced bulk RNA from unsorted whole blood, with chains unpaired. General study findings and limits: CD4 and private specificities were missed by VDJdb matching, which favored anti-spike CD8 responses.

This clonotype has more than one count but fewer than ten. Its antigen is currently unknown. cDNA molecules, individually, were tagged with unique molecular identifiers. TCRdb independently ran MiXCR on the 5' RACE reads; one entry per CDR3 protein. The table records about 58,000 distinct CDR3 sequences, approximately 12% of them present only once. The sample comprised whole blood. This receptor was identified in an adult who was a healthcare worker with PCR-confirmed SARS-CoV-2 infection or an uninfected control (not recorded which).

CDR3 protein: CASSLGPAGNTEAFF. Written as DNA, the CDR3 is TGTGCCAGCAGCTTAGGACCGGCAGGAAACACTGAAGCTTTCTTT. The rearrangement joins TRBV7-2 to TRBJ1-1; D call uncertain. CDR1 is SGHTA and CDR2 is FQGNSA in the germline V gene. The CDR3 extends over 15 amino acids. V lost 1 base and J 2 bases, leaving 11 bases between the germline ends.